Below, 9 T cell receptor beta chains from the same sample are listed, as sequenced in a study of blood T cell repertoires in COVID-19. Assay used: immunoSEQ multiplex PCR; TCRdb lists only in-frame clones, some missing. In the table there are approximately 50,000 clones, around 76% of which are singletons. Sequenced sample: peripheral blood. The receptor source for this set is a man aged 50 to 60 with active or convalescent COVID-19.

The CDR3 loop is CASSLSQENYGYTF. The CDR3 nucleotides are TGTGCCAGCAGTCTTTCACAGGAAAACTATGGCTACACCTTC. The chain recombines TRBV6-5 with TRBJ1-2; the D gene is possibly TRBD1 (5 bases). The germline V and J ends were trimmed by 5 bases and 2 bases, with 12 bases remaining between them. The CDR3 covers 14 residues. Per germline, CDR1 MNHEY and CDR2 SVGAGI.

The V gene is TRBV2, the J gene TRBJ1-4, with 8 bases lining up with TRBD1. Germline V gene data show CDR1 as SNHLY and CDR2 as FYNNEI. CDR3 length equals 15 residues. The trim removed 6 bases at V and 3 bases at J, leaving 6 bases unmatched. The CDR3 sequence: CASRNAGGPNEKLFF. The CDR3 DNA is TGTGCCAGCAGAAACGCAGGGGGCCCTAATGAAAAACTGTTTTTT.

This chain uses TRBV18 with TRBJ2-7, with TRBD1 matching over 9 bases. V shed 6 bases and J 7 bases; nucleotides not matched to a gene: 13. The CDR3 runs to 15 residues. Germline values: CDR1 KGHSH, CDR2 LQKENI. CDR3 in DNA: TGTGCCAGCTCCCCCCAACCACAGGGGGCGGGAGAGCAGTACTTC. This encodes CASSPQPQGAGEQYF.

The chain recombines TRBV7-6 with TRBJ1-1; D perhaps matches TRBD1 (5 bases). CDR1 SGHVS and CDR2 FNYEAQ come from the germline V gene. The CDR3 covers 14 residues. The V end was cut by 1 base, the J end by 5 bases, with 11 bases between. For the CDR3, the DNA is TGTGCCAGCAGCTTAGTAGGGGAGGATACTGAAGCTTTCTTT. Amino acids: CASSLVGEDTEAFF. Full variable domain (remainder filled in from reference TRBV7-6 and TRBJ1-1): GAGVSQSPRYKVTKRGQDVALRCDPISGHVSLYWYRQALGQGPEFLTYFNYEAQQDKSGLPNDRFSAERPEGSISTLTIQRTEQRDSAMYRCASSLVGEDTEAFFGQGTRLTVV.

The chain employs TRBV2 and TRBJ2-1; TRBD2 matches at 10 bases. Unmatched junction bases numbered 7, after V lost 3 bases and J lost 8 bases. The germline CDR1 and CDR2 sequences are SNHLY and FYNNEI. This CDR3 has 15 amino acids. The CDR3 DNA reads TGTGCCAGCAGTGAGGAGCGGGAGGGCCGGGATGAGCAGTTCTTC. It yields the protein CASSEEREGRDEQFF.

The V gene is TRBV25-1, the J gene TRBJ2-7, with 11 nucleotides matching TRBD2. The CDR3 extends over 16 amino acids. Looked up from germline, CDR1 is MGHDK and CDR2 is SYGVNS. V lost 2 bases, J lost 4 bases, and 7 bases stayed unmatched. The CDR3 loop is CASSEPTSGSLYEQYF. CDR3 nucleotide sequence: TGTGCCAGCAGTGAACCAACTAGCGGGAGTTTGTACGAGCAGTACTTC.

This sequence joins TRBV25-1 and TRBJ1-4; D perhaps matches TRBD1 (6 bases). The CDR3 loop spans 12 amino acids. The ends were cut back, 3 bases at V and 10 bases at J, with 9 bases in the middle. CDR1 MGHDK and CDR2 SYGVNS come from the germline V gene. The DNA of the CDR3 is TGTGCCAGCAGTGAGAGGGGGAGAAAACTGTTTTTT. Its translation is CASSERGRKLFF.

This chain links TRBV9 with TRBJ1-4, with 8 positions matching TRBD1. CDR1 and CDR2 (germline): SGDLS, YYNGEE. There are 13 residues in the CDR3. The CDR3 bases are TGTGCAAGCTTCAGGGGGCGAGGCGAAAAACTGTTTTTT. This encodes CASFRGRGEKLFF. The full variable domain, rest sourced from reference TRBV9 and TRBJ1-4, is DSGVTQTPKHLITATGQRVTLRCSPRSGDLSVYWYQQSLDQGLQFLIQYYNGEERAKGNILERFSAQQFPDLHSELNLSSLELGDSALYFCASFRGRGEKLFFGSGTQLSVL.

V is TRBV7-9 and J is TRBJ2-1; 7 positions agree with TRBD1. Germline CDR1 is SEHNR and CDR2 is FQNEAQ (reference sequence). V shed 4 bases and J 8 bases; nucleotides not matched to a gene: 11. The CDR3 runs to 15 residues. CDR3 bases: TGTGCCAGCAGCTCCGAGAGAGACAGGGTCTATGAGCAGTTCTTC. Translating it yields CASSSERDRVYEQFF.